The sequence of this T cell receptor (beta chain) was determined in a study of neurological immune-mediated disorders. Whole-study findings and limits: The absence of shared CDR3 amino acid sequences among expanded clones across subjects suggests private repertoires in all groups. The highest TCR clonal expansion occurred in HTLV-1-associated myelopathy; multiple sclerosis fell below healthy controls.

The cDNA came from 5'RACE, which used 10-nucleotide random UMIs. MiXCR was run by TCRdb on the 5' RACE reads, yielding one entry per CDR3 protein. The sample lists roughly 41,000 distinct CDR3 sequences, approximately 10% seen once, with about 4% in the top ten. The CDR3 is made up of 14 amino acids. Germline-derived CDR1 and CDR2 are SGHRS and YFSETQ. The V gene end was trimmed by 6 bases and the J gene end by 8 bases; junction bases not matched to a gene: 9. This clonotype was counted ten times or more. Its specificity is not known. The time point here: technical triplicate 1. Unsorted libraries were generated from 2 million PBMCs. These cells had been stored in RNAlater at -80 C.

The sequencing input was PBMCs. The V call is TRBV5-1, the J call TRBJ2-1; 9 positions agree with TRBD1. The origin of this receptor is a man aged 55-75 years with HTLV-1-associated myelopathy (HAM/TSP). The CDR3 DNA reads as TGCGCCAGCAAAACAGGGGGCGTGGGAGATGAGCAGTTCTTC. Encoded protein: CASKTGGVGDEQFF.